Listed below are T cell receptor beta chains from one sample, sequenced in a study of blood T cell repertoires in COVID-19. Sequencing used immunoSEQ multiplex PCR; TCRdb keeps in-frame clones, though not all of them. The repertoire consists of about 52,000 clones, with approximately 85% occurring once and the leading ten covering 16%. Sequencing input: peripheral blood. The receptors originated from a human donor in a cohort sampled during active COVID-19. The CDR3 runs from the conserved cysteine through the conserved F or W. Fields, in order: D gene, J gene, V gene, CDR3 length, CDR3 DNA, CDR3 protein. A D gene is named only where the DNA matches it firmly.

- | TRBJ2-6 | TRBV2 | 18 | TGTGCCAGCAGTGAAATGGGGAGCTCGGATTCCGGGGCCAACGTCCTGACTTTC | CASSEMGSSDSGANVLTF
TRBD2 | TRBJ2-1 | TRBV4-2 | 17 | TGTGCCAGCAGCCAGACGACTAGCGGGAGGGCCGGAAATGAGCAGTTCTTC | CASSQTTSGRAGNEQFF
- | TRBJ1-2 | TRBV18 | 16 | TGTGCCAGCTCACCCTATGAGCAAACCCCTAACTATGGCTACACCTTC | CASSPYEQTPNYGYTF
- | TRBJ1-2 | TRBV28 | 13 | TGTGCCAGCAGTTTAGGGCAAAACTATGGCTACACCTTC | CASSLGQNYGYTF
- | TRBJ2-1 | TRBV18 | 13 | TGTGCCAGCTCAGAATTTTTTAGGGGGGAGCAGTTCTTC | CASSEFFRGEQFF
TRBD1 | TRBJ2-3 | TRBV6-5 | 14 | TGTGCCAGCAGGAGACAGGGGACCACAGATACGCAGTATTTT | CASRRQGTTDTQYF
TRBD1 | TRBJ1-2 | TRBV6-5 | 15 | TGTGCCAGCAGTAAACACGGGACAGGGAATCCTGGCTACACCTTC | CASSKHGTGNPGYTF
TRBD2 | TRBJ2-2 | TRBV9 | 15 | TGTGCCAGCAGCGCCATTGGGGGGGTATCCGGGGAGCTGTTTTTT | CASSAIGGVSGELFF
- | TRBJ1-1 | TRBV6-5 | 15 | TGTGCCAGCAGTAGGGGCGCGGGGCGGAACACTGAAGCTTTCTTT | CASSRGAGRNTEAFF
TRBD1 | TRBJ1-2 | TRBV2 | 14 | TGTGCCAGCAGTGACATACAGGGGGCGGTGGGCTACACCTTC | CASSDIQGAVGYTF
TRBD1 | TRBJ1-3 | TRBV4-1 | 19 | TGCGCCAGCAGCCAATGGTCCGGGACAGGGGCAAACTCTGGAAACACCATATATTTT | CASSQWSGTGANSGNTIYF
- | TRBJ1-4 | TRBV11-2 | 15 | TGTGCCAGCAGCTTCCTAAGTGCAACTAATGAAAAACTGTTTTTT | CASSFLSATNEKLFF
- | TRBJ1-5 | TRBV5-5 | 15 | TGTGCCAGCAGCCTAGACAGGTATAGCAATCAGCCCCAGCATTTT | CASSLDRYSNQPQHF
TRBD2 | TRBJ2-1 | TRBV19 | 11 | TGTGCCAGTAGTTCTAGCGGTGAGCAGTTCTTC | CASSSSGEQFF
- | TRBJ1-2 | TRBV6-5 | 13 | TGTGCCAGCCTCCGGGCAGGGGAATATGGCTACACCTTC | CASLRAGEYGYTF
TRBD1 | TRBJ2-5 | TRBV28 | 15 | TGTGCCAGCAGTTTAGACAGGGGGCAGTCGGAGACCCAGTACTTC | CASSLDRGQSETQYF